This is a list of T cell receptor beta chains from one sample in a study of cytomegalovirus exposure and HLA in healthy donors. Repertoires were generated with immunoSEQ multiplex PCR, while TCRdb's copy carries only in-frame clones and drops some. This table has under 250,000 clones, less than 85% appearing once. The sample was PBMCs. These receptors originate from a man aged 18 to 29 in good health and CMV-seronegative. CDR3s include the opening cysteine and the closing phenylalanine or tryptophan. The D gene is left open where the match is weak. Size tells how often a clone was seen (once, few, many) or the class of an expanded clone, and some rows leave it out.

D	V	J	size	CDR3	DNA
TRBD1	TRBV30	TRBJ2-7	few	CAYRQGKYEQYF	TGTGCCTACCGACAGGGAAAGTACGAGCAGTACTTC
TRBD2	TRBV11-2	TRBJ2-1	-	CASSRGLAGGVKDEQFF	TGTGCCAGCAGCCGAGGACTAGCGGGTGGCGTGAAGGATGAGCAGTTCTTC
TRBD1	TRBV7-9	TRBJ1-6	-	CASSPWPGDRGSPLHF	TGTGCCAGCAGCCCCTGGCCCGGGGACAGGGGTTCACCCCTCCACTTT
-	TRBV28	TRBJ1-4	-	CASSPIGGMTNEKLFF	TGTGCCAGCAGTCCGATAGGGGGTATGACTAATGAAAAACTGTTTTTT
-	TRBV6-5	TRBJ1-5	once	CASSYYLREPQHF	TGTGCCAGCAGTTACTATCTGCGGGAGCCCCAGCATTTT
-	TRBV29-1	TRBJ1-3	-	CSARLSPGNTIYF	TGCAGCGCTCGACTCAGTCCTGGAAACACCATATATTTT
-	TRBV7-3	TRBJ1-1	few	CASSLSGGPEAFF	TGTGCCAGCAGCTTATCGGGGGGTCCTGAAGCTTTCTTT
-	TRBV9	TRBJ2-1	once	CASSVGQYNEQFF	TGTGCCAGCAGCGTAGGACAGTACAATGAGCAGTTCTTC
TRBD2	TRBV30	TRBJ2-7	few	CAWRETSGRNYEQYF	TGTGCCTGGAGAGAAACTAGCGGGAGGAACTACGAGCAGTACTTC
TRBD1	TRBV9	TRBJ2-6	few	CASSATGQGPSGANVLTF	TGTGCCAGCAGCGCTACGGGACAGGGCCCCTCTGGGGCCAACGTCCTGACTTTC
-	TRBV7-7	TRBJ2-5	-	CASSSIGVPQETQYF	TGTGCTAGCAGCTCGATCGGGGTACCTCAAGAGACCCAGTACTTC
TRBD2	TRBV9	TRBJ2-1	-	CASSVAGRLAGGYEQFF	TGTGCCAGCAGCGTAGCGGGCCGGCTAGCGGGAGGGTATGAGCAGTTCTTC
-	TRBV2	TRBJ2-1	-	CASSEGDGSSYNEQFF	TGTGCCAGCAGTGAAGGGGACGGGAGCTCCTACAATGAGCAGTTCTTC
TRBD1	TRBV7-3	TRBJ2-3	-	CASSLNRGSTDTQYF	TGTGCCAGCAGCTTAAACAGGGGGAGCACAGATACGCAGTATTTT
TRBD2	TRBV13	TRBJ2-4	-	CASSLVEGTSGSLAKNIQYF	TGTGCCAGCAGCTTAGTAGAAGGGACTAGCGGGAGCTTAGCCAAAAACATTCAGTACTTC
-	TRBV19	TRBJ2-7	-	CASSGEGLVLGEQYF	TGTGCCAGTAGTGGCGAGGGACTGGTTCTGGGCGAGCAGTACTTC
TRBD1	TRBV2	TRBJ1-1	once	CALPDRVPNTEAFF	TGTGCCTTACCGGACAGGGTCCCAAACACTGAAGCTTTCTTT
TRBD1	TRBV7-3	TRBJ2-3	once	CASSLQGASTDTQYF	TGTGCCAGCAGCTTACAGGGGGCCAGCACAGATACGCAGTATTTT
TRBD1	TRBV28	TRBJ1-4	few	CASSPRDRANEKLFF	TGTGCCAGCAGCCCACGGGACAGGGCTAATGAAAAACTGTTTTTT
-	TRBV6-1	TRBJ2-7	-	CASSEAARSYEQYF	TGTGCCAGCAGTGAAGCTGCCAGGTCCTACGAGCAGTACTTC
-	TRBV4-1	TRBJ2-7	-	CASSYEDSYEQYF	TGCGCCAGCAGCTACGAGGACAGCTACGAGCAGTACTTC
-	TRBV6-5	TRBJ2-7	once	CASSFAGWYEQYF	TGTGCCAGCAGTTTCGCGGGCTGGTACGAGCAGTACTTC
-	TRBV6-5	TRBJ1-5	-	CASRPDRQGNQPQHF	TGTGCCAGCAGACCAGACAGGCAAGGGAATCAGCCCCAGCATTTT
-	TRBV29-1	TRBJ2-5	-	CSVVPGGETQYF	TGCAGCGTTGTTCCGGGTGGAGAGACCCAGTACTTC
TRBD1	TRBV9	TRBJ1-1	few	CASSVEDAGGMNTEAFF	TGTGCCAGCAGCGTAGAGGATGCAGGGGGTATGAACACTGAAGCTTTCTTT
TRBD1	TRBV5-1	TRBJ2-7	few	CASSLMNPTGGHEQYF	TGCGCCAGCAGCTTGATGAACCCCACAGGGGGCCACGAGCAGTACTTC
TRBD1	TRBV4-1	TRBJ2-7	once	CASSPLGQGTAYEQYF	TGCGCCAGCAGCCCGTTGGGACAGGGGACAGCCTACGAGCAGTACTTC
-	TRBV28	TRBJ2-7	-	CASSLYRGYEQYF	TGTGCCAGCAGCCTTTATCGGGGGTACGAGCAGTACTTC
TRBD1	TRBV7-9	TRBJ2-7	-	CASSLEGVWGQGTSYEQYF	TGTGCCAGCAGTCTAGAGGGGGTTTGGGGACAGGGGACCTCCTACGAGCAGTACTTC
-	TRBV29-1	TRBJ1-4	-	CSASGTATNEKLFF	TGCAGCGCCTCTGGAACAGCAACTAATGAAAAACTGTTTTTT
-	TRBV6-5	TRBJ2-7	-	CASSYVGGREQYF	TGTGCCAGCAGTTACGTGGGGGGACGCGAGCAGTACTTC
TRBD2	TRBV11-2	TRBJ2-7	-	CASSSPSGRAGEQYF	TGTGCCAGCAGCTCGCCTAGCGGGAGGGCCGGCGAGCAGTACTTC
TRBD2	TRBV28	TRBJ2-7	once	CASSGGGSSYEQYF	TGTGCCAGCAGCGGGGGGGGAAGCTCCTACGAGCAGTACTTC
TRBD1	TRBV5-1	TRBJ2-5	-	CASSRQGGETQYF	TGCGCCAGCAGCAGACAGGGTGGAGAGACCCAGTACTTC
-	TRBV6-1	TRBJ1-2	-	CASTDLGSGNYGYTF	TGTGCCAGCACGGACCTCGGTTCAGGGAACTATGGCTACACCTTC
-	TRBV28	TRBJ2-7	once	CASSLPTGQKQYF	TGTGCCAGCAGTTTGCCAACAGGTCAGAAGCAGTACTTC
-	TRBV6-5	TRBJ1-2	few	CASSNSKYGYTF	TGTGCCAGCAGTAACAGTAAATATGGCTACACCTTC
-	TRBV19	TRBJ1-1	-	CASSGGSGNVIEAFF	TGTGCCAGTAGTGGGGGGAGCGGGAACGTAATTGAAGCTTTCTTT
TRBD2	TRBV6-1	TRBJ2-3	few	CASSELAGPDTQYF	TGTGCCAGCAGTGAACTAGCGGGACCAGATACGCAGTATTTT
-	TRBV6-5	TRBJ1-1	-	CASSREGTEAFF	TGTGCCAGCAGCAGGGAAGGGACTGAAGCTTTCTTT
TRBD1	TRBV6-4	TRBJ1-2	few	CASSDLTGGGYTF	TGTGCCAGCAGTGACCTGACAGGGGGCGGCTACACCTTC